This T cell receptor (beta chain) derives from a study of PD-1 blockade in mismatch repair-deficient tumors (dated by TCRdb to the late 2010s). About the study as a whole: Between September 2013 and late 2016, approximately 90 consecutive patients with 11 to 13 mismatch repair-deficient cancer types, all previously treated and progressing, were enrolled in the trial. Tumor-associated T cell clones in the peripheral blood of patients responding to PD-1 blockade were tracked using deep sequencing of TCR CDR3 regions.

Study-wide conclusions, independent of this receptor: Tumor-resident clones, often undetectable in blood before treatment, expanded rapidly after pembrolizumab and then contracted, generally before radiologic responses.

To prepare the library, the immunoSEQ multiplex PCR assay was applied. TCRdb provides this immuneACCESS table in a form limited to in-frame rearrangements. Some clones are lacking; in checked studies, under half of them reflect an unresolved V gene, and why the rest are absent is not known. This sample is represented by 50,000 or so clones; over 75% of them were singletons. Of the sample, roughly 3.4% falls within the top ten clones. Counted from cysteine to phenylalanine, this CDR3 has 15 amino acids. Just CDR3 DNA is preserved here, 45 bases in frame from base 1. The germline V end is reduced by 1 base and the J end by 6 bases; junction bases left unmatched: 7. The germline V gene gives CDR1 as SGHVS and CDR2 as FNYEAQ. Read against the paper, the sample's time point label means: peripheral blood before pembrolizumab. For every enrolled patient, mismatch repair deficiency was confirmed by either polymerase chain reaction or immunohistochemistry. TCR sequencing was carried out for a few patients who responded to pembrolizumab therapy. The phase II trial prospectively tested pembrolizumab PD-1 blockade in advanced mismatch repair-deficient cancers regardless of tissue of origin. Peripheral blood T cell samples were serially collected before and at multiple times after PD-1 blockade was started. Blood sampling times were reported as weeks after the first pembrolizumab dose.

Of note for this clone: Its binding antigen is unknown. The record has no base qualities; no much larger clone is one base away.

The source material was PBMCs, sampled before pembrolizumab treatment. The sequence joins TRBV7-6 to TRBJ2-7, and TRBD2 matches 9 of the central bases. This TCR came from an adult with mismatch repair-deficient cancer. CDR3 reads: CASSLDAGGPLEQYF. The nucleotide sequence is given as TGTGCCAGCAGCTTAGACGCGGGAGGGCCCCTCGAGCAGTACTTC.